The 21 T cell receptor beta chains below were found in one sample sequenced in a study of blood T cell repertoires in COVID-19. Some clones are missing from TCRdb's copy, which holds only in-frame ones; the method was immunoSEQ multiplex PCR. The sample yields roughly 51,000 clones, 90% to 95% seen once. Source material: peripheral blood. The receptors come from a woman aged 55-70 years with active or convalescent COVID-19.

The chain couples TRBV7-9 to TRBJ1-2; no reliable D call. CDR3 length: 13 residues. Germline V lookup: CDR1 SEHNR, CDR2 FQNEAQ (reference sequence). V lost 1 base, J lost 4 bases, and 7 bases lay in between. CDR3 nucleotide sequence: TGTGCCAGCAGCTTAGAACAGTCCTATGGCTACACCTTC. Protein product: CASSLEQSYGYTF. The full variable domain, with the rest looked up from reference TRBV7-9 and TRBJ1-2, is DTGVSQNPRHKITKRGQNVTFRCDPISEHNRLYWYRQTLGQGPEFLTYFQNEAQLEKSRLLSDRFSAERPKGSFSTLEIQRTEQGDSAMYLCASSLEQSYGYTFGSGTRLTVV.

The chain joins TRBV11-2 to TRBJ1-6, with D possibly TRBD1 on 6 matching bases. Germline values: CDR1 SGHAT, CDR2 FQNNGV. The CDR3 covers 15 residues. V lost 1 base and J lost 10, with 14 bases in between. The CDR3 here is CASSLVGRGESPLHF. The DNA for the CDR3 is TGTGCCAGCAGCTTAGTGGGCAGGGGAGAGTCACCCCTCCACTTT.

This chain joins TRBV24-1 and TRBJ2-2; the D gene is possibly TRBD1 (5 bases). Germline loops: CDR1 KGHDR, CDR2 SFDVKD. V was trimmed by 8 bases and J by 5 bases, leaving 5 bases between them. The CDR3 has 11 residues. DNA of the CDR3: TGTGCCACCACAGGGACCGGGGAGCTGTTTTTT. Translation gives CATTGTGELFF.

This chain joins TRBV7-8 and TRBJ1-1; D perhaps matches TRBD1 (5 bases). This CDR3 contains 13 residues. V was trimmed by 1 base and J by 5 bases, leaving 8 bases between them. Germline V gene lookup returns CDR1 SGHVS and CDR2 FQNEAQ. CDR3 loop: CASSLGGLTEAFF. The CDR3 nucleotides read TGTGCCAGCAGCTTAGGGGGCTTAACTGAAGCTTTCTTT.

This clone has more than one count but fewer than ten. The V and J genes are TRBV6-2 or TRBV6-3 and TRBJ2-7; 12 bases fit TRBD2. Germline loops: CDR1 MNHEY, CDR2 SVGEGT. The V gene end was trimmed by 4 bases and the J gene end by 4 bases; junction bases not matched to a gene: 5. The CDR3 is 15 amino acids. The CDR3 bases are TGTGCCAGCAGTTTTCCGACTAGCGGGAGTTACGAGCAGTACTTC. Its translation: CASSFPTSGSYEQYF.

The V call is TRBV4-2, the J call TRBJ2-7, with TRBD1 as a possible D gene (6 bases). Trimming stripped 3 bases from V and 0 bases from J, with 24 bases between. The CDR3 is made up of 19 amino acids. Germline values: CDR1 LGHNA, CDR2 YNFKEQ. CDR3: CASSQGHLRAGGSSYEQYF. The CDR3 DNA follows: TGTGCCAGCAGCCAGGGACACTTGAGGGCTGGAGGTTCCTCCTACGAGCAGTACTTC.

The chain links TRBV7-2 to TRBJ2-3; 7 nucleotides line up with TRBD2. CDR1 and CDR2 from the germline V gene are SGHTA and FQGNSA. V lost 5 bases to trimming and J lost 10 bases; unmatched junction nucleotides: 12. CDR3 size: 14 residues. This CDR3 reads CASSPGRGEGAQYF. The CDR3 DNA reads as TGTGCCAGCAGCCCGGGACGAGGGGAGGGAGCGCAGTATTTT.

V gene TRBV28 combines with J gene TRBJ1-2; 7 bases are shared with TRBD1. CDR1 and CDR2 from the germline V gene are MDHEN and SYDVKM. The CDR3 has 11 amino acids. The V and J ends lost 5 bases and 13 bases, in that order; junction bases with no gene match: 7. CDR3 residues: CASSPNRGITF. In DNA form, the CDR3 reads TGTGCCAGCAGTCCCAACAGGGGTATCACCTTC.

The V gene is TRBV28, the J gene TRBJ1-4; D is uncertain. Germline V gene lookup returns CDR1 MDHEN and CDR2 SYDVKM. This CDR3 is built from 14 residues. V gave up 5 bases and J gave up 4 bases, with 11 bases separating them. The CDR3 is CASSPHSLNEKLFF. The DNA for the CDR3 is TGTGCCAGCAGTCCCCACAGTCTTAATGAAAAACTGTTTTTT.

Regarding this clone: Other nucleotide sequences from this sample produce the same CDR3. DNA for the CDR3: TGTGCCAGCAGCTTACTAGCGGGAGTGGAGACCCAGTACTTC. Residues: CASSLLAGVETQYF. The chain employs TRBV7-3 and TRBJ2-5; TRBD2 aligns across 10 bases. V shed 2 bases and J 5 bases; nucleotides not matched to a gene: 2. Looked up from germline, CDR1 is SGHTA and CDR2 is FQGTGA. The CDR3 sequence is 14 residues long.

V is TRBV28 and J is TRBJ1-2; D unresolved. Germline V gene sequence: CDR1 MDHEN, CDR2 SYDVKM. V was pared by 5 bases and J by 4 bases, with 11 bases between. This CDR3 has 13 residues. The CDR3 coding sequence is TGTGCCAGCAGTCTTCCTTCGGGCTATGGCTACACCTTC. Residues: CASSLPSGYGYTF.

V gene TRBV11-3 combines with J gene TRBJ1-1; TRBD1 aligns across 7 bases. Germline V lookup: CDR1 SGHNT, CDR2 YENEEA. V lost 5 bases to trimming and J lost 5 bases; unmatched junction nucleotides: 2. The CDR3 spans 12 residues. The CDR3 DNA follows: TGTGCCAGCAGCCAGGACAGGACTGAAGCTTTCTTT. Translated, it gives CASSQDRTEAFF.

The gene calls are TRBV4-1 and TRBJ1-5, with 8 bases matching TRBD1. Trimming took 4 bases from V and 7 from J; bases not matched to a gene: 6. The CDR3 runs 14 residues. From germline, CDR1 is MGHRA and CDR2 YSYEKL. DNA for the CDR3: TGCGCCAGCAGCCCGGACAGGGTGGAACAGCCCCAGCATTTT. It specifies CASSPDRVEQPQHF.

The genes are TRBV12-5 and TRBJ2-7, with 16 nucleotides matching TRBD2. CDR1 and CDR2 (germline): LGHNT, FRNRAP. This CDR3 contains 14 residues. CDR3 region: CYNGTSGRAYEQYF. CDR3 nucleotide sequence: TGTTACAACGGGACTAGCGGGAGGGCCTACGAGCAGTACTTC.

This chain connects TRBV6-5 to TRBJ1-5, with 7 bases matching TRBD1. The germline gives CDR1 MNHEY, CDR2 SVGAGI. The junction had 4 bases not matched to a gene; V was cut back by 9 bases and J by 5 bases. CDR3 length: 12 amino acids. CDR3 protein: CASGTADQPQHF. The CDR3 DNA sequence: TGTGCCAGTGGGACAGCCGATCAGCCCCAGCATTTT.

J is TRBJ2-5 and V is TRBV5-1; tentative D call: TRBD1 (6 bases). CDR3 length: 13 amino acids. CDR1 SGHRS and CDR2 YFSETQ come from the germline V gene. With 2 bases removed from V and 4 bases from J, the gap between germline ends came to 9 bases. The CDR3: CASSLAGAETQYF. CDR3 in DNA: TGCGCCAGCAGCTTAGCAGGGGCAGAGACCCAGTACTTC.

This chain connects TRBV19 to TRBJ1-1, with 8 nucleotides matching TRBD1. The V gene end was trimmed by 8 bases and the J gene end by 1 base; junction bases not matched to a gene: 6. This CDR3 spans 14 amino acids. Per the germline V gene, CDR1 is LNHDA and CDR2 is SQIVND (reference sequence). CDR3 DNA: TGTGCCAGTTCCCTCGGACAGGGGAACACTGAAGCTTTCTTT. Translation: CASSLGQGNTEAFF.

J is TRBJ2-3 and V is TRBV7-3, with 7 bases fitting TRBD2. This CDR3 contains 15 residues. Germline CDR1 and CDR2: SGHTA and FQGTGA. With 5 bases clipped from V and 3 bases from J, the junction kept 8 bases outside the gene matches. The CDR3 reads CASSPMGGGTDTQYF. The CDR3 coding sequence is TGTGCCAGCAGCCCCATGGGGGGGGGTACAGATACGCAGTATTTT.

The chain combines TRBV29-1 with TRBJ1-1; tentative D call: TRBD1 (6 bases). Germline lookup yields CDR1 SQVTM and CDR2 ANQGSEA. V was trimmed by 4 bases and J by 4 bases, leaving 19 bases between them. The CDR3 runs to 15 residues. CDR3 in DNA: TGCAGCGTTGGGTGGTCGGGGGGCAGGGGCACTGAAGCTTTCTTT. This codes for CSVGWSGGRGTEAFF.

This clone was observed a few times. V gene TRBV7-2 combines with J gene TRBJ1-6; D not certain. This CDR3 spans 15 amino acids. The V gene's germline CDR1 is SGHTA and CDR2 FQGNSA. With 2 bases removed from V and 5 bases from J, the gap between germline ends came to 10 bases. CDR3 DNA sequence: TGTGCCAGCAGCTTACCCCGGGGTAATAATTCACCCCTCCACTTT. Its translation is CASSLPRGNNSPLHF.

J is TRBJ2-3 and V is TRBV20-1; 8 positions agree with TRBD1. This CDR3 comprises 16 residues. Germline-derived CDR1 and CDR2 are DFQATT and SNEGSKA (reference sequence). V was pared by 3 bases and J by 0 bases, with 8 bases of the junction left unmatched. CDR3 in DNA: TGCAGTGCTAGTGGGGACAGGCCCTCGAGCACAGATACGCAGTATTTT. Its protein is CSASGDRPSSTDTQYF.